The rows below give T cell receptor beta chains drawn from one sample of a study of T-cell memory formation after mild COVID-19. TCRdb re-called the 5' RACE reads with MiXCR, one entry per CDR3 protein. Of approximately 390,000 distinct CDR3 sequences listed, around a sixth are singletons. Sequenced sample: PBMCs or a T cell subset sorted from them (not recorded which). The receptors here all came from a man between 18 and 35 years old who had mild COVID-19 (a few samples of this study predate the infection). Cell type and time point are not known. Each CDR3 is given with its conserved first and last residue. A D gene is named only where the DNA matches it firmly. Rows may omit the clone size; those that give it use once, few, many or a size class.

d_call: -; clone_size: -; j_call: TRBJ2-1; v_call: TRBV4-2; cdr3_aa: CASSQGAESYNEQFF; cdr3_nt: TGTGCCAGCAGCCAAGGTGCGGAGTCCTACAATGAGCAGTTCTTC
d_call: -; clone_size: -; j_call: TRBJ2-7; v_call: TRBV6-1; cdr3_aa: CASSRLVREQYF; cdr3_nt: TGTGCCAGCAGTCGGCTTGTGAGGGAGCAGTACTTC
d_call: -; clone_size: few; j_call: TRBJ1-5; v_call: TRBV12-3/TRBV12-4; cdr3_aa: CASSPPGVYSNQPQHF; cdr3_nt: TGTGCCAGCAGCCCGCCGGGAGTTTATAGCAATCAGCCCCAGCATTTT
d_call: -; clone_size: -; j_call: TRBJ1-5; v_call: TRBV2; cdr3_aa: CASSDGGGGNQPQHF; cdr3_nt: TGTGCCAGCAGTGACGGGGGCGGAGGCAATCAGCCCCAGCATTTT
d_call: TRBD1; clone_size: -; j_call: TRBJ2-1; v_call: TRBV12-3/TRBV12-4; cdr3_aa: CASSITGAKQFF; cdr3_nt: TGTGCCAGCAGTATAACAGGGGCCAAGCAGTTCTTC
d_call: TRBD1; clone_size: many; j_call: TRBJ2-5; v_call: TRBV29-1; cdr3_aa: CSVWTGAETQYF; cdr3_nt: TGCAGCGTCTGGACAGGGGCTGAGACCCAGTACTTC
d_call: -; clone_size: -; j_call: TRBJ2-3; v_call: TRBV28; cdr3_aa: CASRLPLGDTQYF; cdr3_nt: TGTGCCAGCAGACTTCCCCTGGGGGATACGCAGTATTTT
d_call: TRBD1; clone_size: few; j_call: TRBJ2-4; v_call: TRBV7-2; cdr3_aa: CASSFRTGGENIQYF; cdr3_nt: TGTGCCAGCAGCTTCAGGACAGGGGGCGAAAACATTCAGTACTTC
d_call: -; clone_size: -; j_call: TRBJ2-1; v_call: TRBV6-5; cdr3_aa: CASTSTGPYNEQFF; cdr3_nt: TGTGCCAGCACGTCGACAGGCCCCTACAATGAGCAGTTCTTC
d_call: -; clone_size: -; j_call: TRBJ1-4; v_call: TRBV5-1; cdr3_aa: CASSLGQPLEKLFF; cdr3_nt: TGCGCCAGCAGCTTGGGACAGCCTCTGGAAAAACTGTTTTTT
d_call: TRBD2; clone_size: -; j_call: TRBJ2-2; v_call: TRBV2; cdr3_aa: CASTPVERGLTGELFF; cdr3_nt: TGTGCCAGCACCCCGGTCGAGCGGGGGCTTACCGGGGAGCTGTTTTTT